The rows below give T cell receptor beta chains drawn from one sample of a study of T-cell memory formation after mild COVID-19. TCRdb analysed the 5' RACE reads with MiXCR anew, one entry per CDR3 protein. The sample shows approximately 560,000 distinct CDR3 sequences, 17% of them seen only once. Sequenced input: PBMCs or a T cell subset sorted from them (not recorded which). These receptors all stem from an adult woman who had mild COVID-19 (a few samples of this study predate the infection). Cell type and time point are not known. CDR3s include the opening cysteine and the closing phenylalanine or tryptophan. Fields, in order: D gene, V gene, clone size, J gene, CDR3 DNA, CDR3 protein. A D gene is named only where the DNA matches it firmly. Not every row has a clone size; where given, it reads once, few, many or a size class.

D gene: -; V gene: TRBV6-5; clone size: few; J gene: TRBJ1-1; CDR3 DNA: TGTGCCAGCAGTACCGTGGGCACTGAAGCTTTCTTT; CDR3 protein: CASSTVGTEAFF
D gene: -; V gene: TRBV4-1; clone size: many; J gene: TRBJ2-1; CDR3 DNA: TGCGCCAGCAGCCAAGATTGGTATTACAATGAGCAGTTCTTC; CDR3 protein: CASSQDWYYNEQFF
D gene: TRBD2; V gene: TRBV4-3; clone size: -; J gene: TRBJ2-1; CDR3 DNA: TGCGCCAGCAGCCAGGATTCCGGGACTAGCGGGAGGGACAATGAGCAGTTCTTC; CDR3 protein: CASSQDSGTSGRDNEQFF
D gene: TRBD2; V gene: TRBV3-1; clone size: few; J gene: TRBJ2-1; CDR3 DNA: TGTGCCAGCGTACCGGGAGGTAGACCAAATGAGCAGTTCTTC; CDR3 protein: CASVPGGRPNEQFF
D gene: -; V gene: TRBV12-3/TRBV12-4; clone size: -; J gene: TRBJ2-7; CDR3 DNA: TGTGCCAGCAGTAAGGGAATTCACGAGCAGTACTTC; CDR3 protein: CASSKGIHEQYF
D gene: TRBD1; V gene: TRBV28; clone size: many; J gene: TRBJ2-6; CDR3 DNA: TGTGCCAGCAGTTGGGACAGGGGTACAGAGGCCAACGTCCTGACTTTC; CDR3 protein: CASSWDRGTEANVLTF
D gene: -; V gene: TRBV5-1; clone size: many; J gene: TRBJ2-3; CDR3 DNA: TGCGCCAGCAGCTTGGATGCGGGGGCCCACACAGATACGCAGTATTTT; CDR3 protein: CASSLDAGAHTDTQYF
D gene: TRBD1; V gene: TRBV12-3/TRBV12-4; clone size: -; J gene: TRBJ1-2; CDR3 DNA: TGTGCCAGCAGTCCGGGGGACAGGGAACGCGGCTACACCTTC; CDR3 protein: CASSPGDRERGYTF
D gene: TRBD2; V gene: TRBV7-9; clone size: -; J gene: TRBJ2-7; CDR3 DNA: TGTGCCAGCAGCTCGGGACTAGCGGGGGCGACGAGCTACGAGCAGTACTTC; CDR3 protein: CASSSGLAGATSYEQYF
D gene: TRBD1; V gene: TRBV4-3; clone size: -; J gene: TRBJ2-7; CDR3 DNA: TGCGCCAGCAGCCAAGGACAGGGCCTCGGGTACGAGCAGTACTTC; CDR3 protein: CASSQGQGLGYEQYF
D gene: TRBD1; V gene: TRBV5-1; clone size: many; J gene: TRBJ2-7; CDR3 DNA: TGCGCCAGCAGCTTGGGACAGGGGCCCTACGAGCAGTACTTC; CDR3 protein: CASSLGQGPYEQYF
D gene: TRBD2; V gene: TRBV20-1; clone size: -; J gene: TRBJ2-1; CDR3 DNA: TGCAGTGCTAGACAGCGGGGGGGCCTCTACAATGAGCAGTTCTTC; CDR3 protein: CSARQRGGLYNEQFF
D gene: TRBD1; V gene: TRBV7-9; clone size: -; J gene: TRBJ1-6; CDR3 DNA: TGTGCCAGCAGCCCACAGGGGGGGCATTCACCCCTCCACTTT; CDR3 protein: CASSPQGGHSPLHF
D gene: -; V gene: TRBV11-3; clone size: -; J gene: TRBJ1-4; CDR3 DNA: TGTGCCAGCAGGGAGGGAGTGGCAACTAATGAAAAACTGTTTTTT; CDR3 protein: CASREGVATNEKLFF
D gene: -; V gene: TRBV7-2; clone size: many; J gene: TRBJ2-3; CDR3 DNA: TGTGCCAGCAGCTTCGCGCCTAGCACAGATACGCAGTATTTT; CDR3 protein: CASSFAPSTDTQYF
D gene: -; V gene: TRBV7-9; clone size: -; J gene: TRBJ2-7; CDR3 DNA: TGTGCCAGCAGCCTAGGGGGGGAGTACTCCTACGAGCAGTACTTC; CDR3 protein: CASSLGGEYSYEQYF
D gene: -; V gene: TRBV6-5; clone size: few; J gene: TRBJ1-1; CDR3 DNA: TGTGCCAGCAGTTATTCCCCGAGCAGCGTGAACACTGAAGCTTTCTTT; CDR3 protein: CASSYSPSSVNTEAFF
D gene: TRBD2; V gene: TRBV14; clone size: few; J gene: TRBJ2-1; CDR3 DNA: TGTGCCAGCAGCCTCGGGACTAGCGGGCATTACAATGAGCAGTTCTTC; CDR3 protein: CASSLGTSGHYNEQFF
D gene: -; V gene: TRBV6-5; clone size: -; J gene: TRBJ1-1; CDR3 DNA: TGTGCCAGCAGTTACACGGGTGAGAACACTGAAGCTTTCTTT; CDR3 protein: CASSYTGENTEAFF
D gene: TRBD1; V gene: TRBV23-1; clone size: few; J gene: TRBJ2-4; CDR3 DNA: TGCGCCAGCACCCCGGGACAGGAACCGTCGGCCAAAAACATTCAGTACTTC; CDR3 protein: CASTPGQEPSAKNIQYF
D gene: -; V gene: TRBV3-1; clone size: -; J gene: TRBJ2-1; CDR3 DNA: TGTGCCAGCGGGCGGCTAGCGTACTACAATGAGCAGTTCTTC; CDR3 protein: CASGRLAYYNEQFF
D gene: TRBD2; V gene: TRBV20-1; clone size: -; J gene: TRBJ2-1; CDR3 DNA: TGCAGTGCTAGAGCGGGGGGGCCGAAAAATGAGCAGTTCTTC; CDR3 protein: CSARAGGPKNEQFF
D gene: -; V gene: TRBV12-3/TRBV12-4; clone size: few; J gene: TRBJ1-6; CDR3 DNA: TGTGCCAGCAGTTTACAGGATGGGGGTTCACCCCTCCACTTT; CDR3 protein: CASSLQDGGSPLHF
D gene: -; V gene: TRBV30; clone size: -; J gene: TRBJ1-2; CDR3 DNA: TGTGCCTGGAGTATCCAATTGGGAGTGAGTGGCTACACCTTC; CDR3 protein: CAWSIQLGVSGYTF
D gene: -; V gene: TRBV13; clone size: few; J gene: TRBJ2-7; CDR3 DNA: TGTGCCAGCAGCCTACGCCGGTACAAGGCCTACGAGCAGTACTTC; CDR3 protein: CASSLRRYKAYEQYF
D gene: TRBD1; V gene: TRBV2; clone size: few; J gene: TRBJ2-1; CDR3 DNA: TGTGCCAGCAGTGGCTGGGACAGGGTCTCCGAGCGGAGCTACAATGAGCAGTTCTTC; CDR3 protein: CASSGWDRVSERSYNEQFF
D gene: -; V gene: TRBV9; clone size: -; J gene: TRBJ1-1; CDR3 DNA: TGTGCCAGCAGCGTCGATCCGGGACGGTTGAACACTGAAGCTTTCTTT; CDR3 protein: CASSVDPGRLNTEAFF